The subject of this entry is one T cell receptor (beta chain). The antigen remains unidentified. This CDR3 comprises 13 residues. Germline lookup yields CDR1 LGHDT and CDR2 YNNKEL (reference sequence). With V trimmed by 7 bases and J by 4 bases, 2 bases remained unmatched. The data were taken from a study of T cell responses to AZD1222 COVID-19 vaccine. The data were produced by immunoSEQ multiplex PCR, yet TCRdb's version contains in-frame clones alone and is incomplete. This sample carries 95,000 to 150,000 clones, approximately 90% of them seen once, and the ten largest clones take roughly 13%. Broader study findings: Donors were chiefly white British, with a greater number of females, and clonal diversity was perhaps underestimated.

The chain recombines TRBV3-1 (or the pseudogene TRBV3-2) with TRBJ1-3; 9 bases are a match to TRBD1. The sample consisted of peripheral blood, taken on day 0 of AZD1222 vaccination. The receptor comes from an adult in good health. In DNA, the CDR3 is TGTGCCAGCACTGACAGGGGGGGAAACACCATATATTTT. This translates into CASTDRGGNTIYF.